The subject of this entry is one T cell receptor (beta chain). It lacks a known antigen. No base quality information exists; no much larger clone differs at one position. A FACSAria II was used to sort memory CD4+ T cells, defined as single viable CD3+CD4+CD8-CD45RO+ cells. CMV serostatus was assessed using a Roche Elecsys assay, by which serum IgG against CMV pp150, pp28, p38 and p52 was detected. Once the samples were thawed, total CD4+ T cells were enriched through positive selection using CD4 magnetic microbeads. The samples came from a separate study whose specific focus was interrogating the CD4+ T cell memory repertoire. Peripheral blood mononuclear cells were isolated and cryopreserved following standard operating procedures; serum was stored at -80 °C. CD3-PerCP (BW264/56), CD4-APC (RPA-T4), CD45RO-PE (UCHT1) and CD8-Pacific Orange (3B5) antibodies were used for staining, and non-viable cells were excluded with Sytox blue.

The Quick-DNA Microprep Kit was used to extract genomic DNA from the sorted cells. Amplification of TCRbeta DNA was done with the immunoSEQ hsTCRbeta kit, following the protocol from the manufacturer. An Illumina MiSeq instrument was used to sequence the TCRbeta libraries. As for how the authors treated the data: After out-of-frame sequences were removed, 2 million to 2.5 million distinct TCRbeta sequences remained, averaging approximately 68,000 per individual. Each individual was scored by the count of 150 to 200 previously reported CMV-associated TCRbeta sequences and the total productive distinct TCRbeta count. A beta-binomial model was reimplemented in Python, and scikit-learn random forests with default parameters were trained on data from the US cohort. Classifier performance on the Belgian cohort was summarized as median AUC with percentile confidence intervals over 10,000 bootstrap iterations. TCRdb retrieved this table from immuneACCESS and kept in-frame rearrangements only. Not all clones are present; in checked studies, unresolved V genes account for under half, and no reason is known for the remainder. The V and J calls and clone size come from that table; D and trimming were worked out from the DNA. The sample table shows 56,000 or so clones, and over 80% are seen once. The ten largest make up 0.4% of the sample.

This record comes from a study of memory CD4+ T cells and cytomegalovirus serostatus (dated by TCRdb to between 2018 and 2020). Background for the entire study: The cohort included about 33 healthy adults from Belgium, of whom 9 were CMV seropositive and 24 were CMV seronegative. To replicate a published TCR-based CMV serostatus classifier, the study sequenced CD4+ memory TCRbeta repertoires from a Belgian cohort whose cytomegalovirus serostatus was known.

CDR1 is given as SGHTA and CDR2 as FQGNSA, both from the germline V gene. The CDR3 runs 13 residues from the cysteine to the phenylalanine. The kept DNA is CDR3 alone, 39 bases in frame from the first base. Cut back by 3 bases and 4 bases, the V and J ends lie 8 bases apart. Findings and caveats that apply to the study as a whole: CMV serostatus prediction reached a median bootstrapped AUC of nearly 0.96 with the original framework and 0.91 with a US-trained random forest. Among the roughly 160 previously reported CMV-associated TCRbeta sequences, some 62 showed up in the CD4+ memory repertoires, with each one found in between one and five individuals. Results were interpreted as suggesting that the CMV-associated TCR signature is largely present in the CD4+ memory repertoire. On the Belgian cohort, the classifier built on the original framework reached a median bootstrapped AUC of roughly 0.96, with a 95% CI of 0.76-1.00. Only CD4+CD45RO+ memory cells were sequenced, in contrast to the original study, which included naive and memory CD4+ and CD8+ populations.

The receptor chain draws on TRBV7-2 and TRBJ2-3; TRBD1 is a weak D gene call, 5 bases matching. This sequence originates from an adult in good health and CMV-seronegative. The source material was memory CD4+ T cells from blood. The nucleotide sequence reads TGTGCCAGCAGCTTCAGGGTGGCAGATACGCAGTATTTT. This is translated as CASSFRVADTQYF.